The clone carrying this T cell receptor beta chain was counted ten times or more. Its target is unknown. Individual cDNA molecules received unique molecular identifiers during library preparation. TCRdb called the 5' RACE reads again in MiXCR, with one record for every CDR3 protein. The table has tens of thousands of distinct CDR3 sequences, about 14% seen once; the top ten hold 12%. The germline V gene encodes CDR1 DFQATT and CDR2 SNEGSKA (reference sequence). The CDR3 runs 13 residues. With 3 bases clipped from V and 3 bases from J, the junction kept 5 bases outside the gene matches. These data belong to a study of early T cells in non-severe SARS-CoV-2 infection. Study-level information: The study sequenced bulk RNA from unsorted whole blood, with chains unpaired. Study-wide results and caveats: Lookups in VDJdb leaned toward anti-spike CD8 responses and missed private and CD4 specificities.

Material: whole blood. The chain carries TRBV20-1 and TRBJ2-7; 7 positions match TRBD2. The sequence derives from an adult who was a healthcare worker with PCR-confirmed SARS-CoV-2 infection or an uninfected control (not recorded which). DNA for the CDR3: TGCAGTGCTAGGACGGGCGGGAGCTACGAGCAGTACTTC. It specifies CSARTGGSYEQYF.